Below, 29 T cell receptor beta chains from the same sample are listed, as sequenced in a study of Tregs in tolerant kidney transplant recipients. The assay was immunoSEQ multiplex PCR, and TCRdb's table has in-frame clones only and misses some. The sample yields roughly 99,000 clones, approximately 94% seen once. Sequenced material: CD4+ T cells from blood, taken before the transplant. Receptors were obtained from a human donor who received a combined kidney and bone marrow transplant.

The chain carries TRBV5-6 and TRBJ1-2; 12 positions match TRBD1. V was pared by 4 bases and J by 7 bases, with 5 bases of the junction left unmatched. The CDR3 has 14 amino acids. The V gene's germline CDR1 is SGHDT and CDR2 YYEEEE. CDR3 in DNA: TGTGCCAGCAGCGGGGGGACAGGGGGCTCTGGCTACACCTTC. Translated, it gives CASSGGTGGSGYTF.

The sample holds a few counts of this clone. The chain couples TRBV19 to TRBJ2-7; TRBD2 matches at 9 bases. V trimming: 6 bases; J trimming: 7 bases; junction bases outside the gene matches: 13. Germline V gene lookup returns CDR1 LNHDA and CDR2 SQIVND (reference sequence). This CDR3 region has 15 residues. The CDR3, as DNA: TGTGCCAGTAGCCCCCTTTCAGCGGGAGGAGGAGAGCAGTACTTC. This gives the protein CASSPLSAGGGEQYF. The whole variable domain, filled in from reference TRBV19 and TRBJ2-7, reads DGGITQSPKYLFRKEGQNVTLSCEQNLNHDAMYWYRQDPGQGLRLIYYSQIVNDFQKGDIAEGYSVSREKKESFPLTVTSAQKNPTAFYLCASSPLSAGGGEQYFGPGTRLTVT.

Here the CDR3 reads CASSWQAGDSPLHF. For the CDR3, the DNA is TGTGCCAGCAGCTGGCAGGCCGGGGATTCACCCCTCCACTTT. J is TRBJ1-6 and V is TRBV27, with D unresolved. Germline CDR1 and CDR2: MNHEY and SMNVEV (reference sequence). This CDR3 region has 14 residues. Trimming pared 6 bases from V and 8 bases from J, leaving 14 bases between.

This clone has just one count. The CDR3 nucleotides read TGTGCCAGCAGTGTTAGCGCGGAGACCCAGTACTTC. Amino acid sequence: CASSVSAETQYF. This rearrangement joins TRBV2 to TRBJ2-5; a weak D match, TRBD2 (5 bases). Trimming took 4 bases from V and 5 from J, leaving 8 bases between them. Germline V gene sequence: CDR1 SNHLY, CDR2 FYNNEI. The CDR3 extends over 12 amino acids.

The chain combines TRBV15 with TRBJ2-5, with 10 nucleotides matching TRBD2. The J call may be mistaken, given a closer DNA end match to TRBJ2-7. The CDR3 totals 15 residues. CDR1 is LNHNV, CDR2 YYDKDF, per germline (reference sequence). CDR3 residues: CATSRPAGGPSEQYF. The CDR3 region has the DNA TGTGCCACCAGCAGACCAGCGGGAGGGCCAAGCGAGCAGTACTTC.

The chain recombines TRBV11-2 with TRBJ1-2; a possible D gene is TRBD1 (6 bases). The CDR3 loop spans 14 amino acids. Trimming shortened V by 5 bases and J by 2 bases, and 12 bases separated the two germline ends. CDR1 and CDR2 from the germline V gene are SGHAT and FQNNGV. The CDR3 loop reads CASSPIGQNYGYTF. CDR3 DNA: TGTGCCAGCAGCCCGATCGGACAGAACTATGGCTACACCTTC.

The chain joins TRBV29-1 to TRBJ2-7; D is ambiguous. CDR1 SQVTM and CDR2 ANQGSEA come from the germline V gene. V was trimmed by 4 bases and J by 1 base, leaving 11 bases between them. The CDR3 covers 13 residues. Here the CDR3 reads CSVAPTVSYEQYF. Here the CDR3 DNA reads TGCAGCGTTGCACCCACAGTTTCCTACGAGCAGTACTTC.

On this clone itself: Germline and junction disagree at one end, which may indicate a read error. The chain combines TRBV18 with TRBJ2-3, with 8 bases lining up with TRBD2. The CDR3 length is 15 residues. CDR1 is KGHSH and CDR2 is LQKENI in the germline V gene. The CDR3 nucleotides are TGTGCCGGCTCACTCCGGGGGGGCGTCGCAGATACGCAGTATTTT. It specifies CAGSLRGGVADTQYF.

V usage is TRBV5-6 and J usage is TRBJ2-2, with 7 bases that match TRBD1. The CDR3 totals 15 residues. Germline assignment: CDR1 SGHDT and CDR2 YYEEEE. J gave up 3 bases and V 0 bases, and 2 bases lay outside the gene matches. The CDR3 DNA sequence: TGTGCCAGCAGCTTGGGTGGGACAGACACCGGGGAGCTGTTTTTT. Translating gives CASSLGGTDTGELFF.

The rearrangement links TRBV4-2 to TRBJ1-2; D gene uncertain. This CDR3 has 13 amino acids. CDR1 and CDR2 from the germline V gene are LGHNA and YNFKEQ. The V end was cut by 0 bases, the J end by 4 bases, with 6 bases between. CDR3 sequence: CASSQEQIYGYTF. The DNA for the CDR3 is TGTGCCAGCAGCCAAGAACAGATCTATGGCTACACCTTC.

This clone was counted a few times. This chain uses TRBV5-8 with TRBJ1-4; no reliable D call. Per germline, CDR1 SGHTS and CDR2 YDEGEE. The V and J ends lost 3 bases and 8 bases respectively, with 17 bases between them. The CDR3 has 15 residues. CDR3 nucleotides: TGTGCCAGCAGCTCGTCGGAGTCTTGGCGAGAAAAACTGTTTTTT. Protein sequence: CASSSSESWREKLFF.

The V gene is TRBV5-1, the J gene TRBJ1-2; 9 bases are a match to TRBD1. This CDR3 region has 16 residues. CDR1 and CDR2 from the germline V gene are SGHRS and YFSETQ. V gave up 7 bases and J gave up 4 bases; unmatched junction bases: 14. CDR3: CASAGTGNGGGYGYTF. The CDR3 region has the DNA TGCGCCAGCGCTGGGACAGGGAATGGGGGCGGCTATGGCTACACCTTC.

This chain connects TRBV5-1 to TRBJ2-6; 9 bases map to TRBD1. V dropped 5 bases and J dropped 2; count of bases not matched to a gene: 11. Germline CDR1 and CDR2: SGHRS and YFSETQ. This CDR3 is 18 amino acids long. CDR3 nucleotide sequence: TGCGCCAGCAGGGATTGGGGACAGGGACTGACTGGGGCCAACGTCCTGACTTTC. It yields the protein CASRDWGQGLTGANVLTF.

The chain uses TRBV30 and TRBJ2-5; 9 bases agree with TRBD2. Germline V CDR1 and CDR2: GTSNPN, SVGIG (reference sequence). Trimming took 4 bases from V and 4 from J; bases not matched to a gene: 7. The CDR3 loop spans 14 amino acids. Here the CDR3 DNA reads TGTGCCTGGACGGGCGGGGGGGCCATAGAGACCCAGTACTTC. Translated, it gives CAWTGGGAIETQYF.

The rearrangement joins TRBV30 to TRBJ1-2; 10 bases match TRBD1. Losses at the gene ends were 0 bases for V and 9 bases for J; bases not matched to a gene: 4. This CDR3 is 13 amino acids long. Germline V gives CDR1 GTSNPN, CDR2 SVGIG (reference sequence). The CDR3 DNA reads as TGTGCCTGGAGTGTACGGGACAGGGGTAGCTACACCTTC. Translation: CAWSVRDRGSYTF. The variable domain in full, completed from reference TRBV30 and TRBJ1-2, reads SQTIHQWPATLVQPVGSPLSLECTVEGTSNPNLYWYRQAAGRGLQLLFYSVGIGQISSEVPQNLSASRPQDRQFILSSKKLLLSDSGFYLCAWSVRDRGSYTFGSGTRLTVV.

The chain links TRBV5-1 to TRBJ2-1, with D unclear. There are 13 residues in the CDR3. Between the trimmed V and J ends, which lost 3 bases and 7 bases, there was a span of 11 bases. CDR1 SGHRS and CDR2 YFSETQ come from the germline V gene. CDR3 amino acids: CASSSHEANEQFF. CDR3 coding DNA: TGCGCCAGCAGCTCTCACGAGGCGAATGAGCAGTTCTTC.

The chain carries TRBV9 and TRBJ2-7; no firm D call. The CDR3 runs 14 residues. Per germline, CDR1 SGDLS and CDR2 YYNGEE. V lost 0 bases, J lost 2 bases, and 9 bases lay in between. Here the CDR3 DNA reads TGTGCCAGCAGCGTAGGGCAGGTGACCTACGAGCAGTACTTC. It is translated as CASSVGQVTYEQYF.

This chain links TRBV9 with TRBJ2-1, with TRBD2 as a possible D gene (5 bases). V lost 4 bases and J 6 bases, leaving 20 bases between the germline ends. CDR1 and CDR2 from the germline V gene are SGDLS and YYNGEE. The CDR3 is made up of 16 amino acids. The CDR3 reads CASSPLEGSLFNEQFF. CDR3 sequence (DNA): TGTGCCAGCAGCCCTCTCGAGGGATCGTTGTTCAATGAGCAGTTCTTC.

V and J are TRBV5-1 and TRBJ1-1, with 7 bases that match TRBD1. The CDR3 is 13 amino acids. V was clipped by 1 base and J by 3 bases; unmatched bases: 0. Germline V CDR1 and CDR2: SGHRS, YFSETQ. The CDR3 spells CASSLQGDTEAFF. CDR3 sequence (DNA): TGCGCCAGCAGCTTGCAGGGGGACACTGAAGCTTTCTTT. The variable domain in full, completed from reference TRBV5-1 and TRBJ1-1, reads KAGVTQTPRYLIKTRGQQVTLSCSPISGHRSVSWYQQTPGQGLQFLFEYFSETQRNKGNFPGRFSGRQFSNSRSEMNVSTLELGDSALYLCASSLQGDTEAFFGQGTRLTVV.

The chain employs TRBV28 and TRBJ1-1; a weak D match, TRBD1 (6 bases). V dropped 4 bases and J dropped 6 bases, with 15 bases sitting between them. Germline CDR1 and CDR2: MDHEN and SYDVKM. The CDR3 loop spans 14 amino acids. The CDR3 loop is CASSSSPGTPEAFF. The CDR3 DNA follows: TGTGCCAGCAGTTCCTCTCCAGGGACACCTGAAGCTTTCTTT.

The rearrangement links TRBV7-9 to TRBJ1-1; a possible D gene is TRBD1 (6 bases). The V gene lost 5 bases and the J gene lost 0 bases, with 10 bases spanning the gap. The CDR3 totals 14 residues. The germline gives CDR1 SEHNR, CDR2 FQNEAQ (reference sequence). CDR3 nucleotides: TGTGCCAGCAGCCTACAGGGAATGAACACTGAAGCTTTCTTT. It is translated as CASSLQGMNTEAFF.

V usage is TRBV7-2 and J usage is TRBJ2-7; weak D call: TRBD2 (6 bases). The CDR3 runs to 17 residues. V dropped 5 bases and J dropped 7 bases, with 27 bases sitting between them. The V gene's germline CDR1 is SGHTA and CDR2 FQGNSA. The CDR3 DNA sequence: TGTGCCAGCAGCCAGCGGGCAGGGCCCTACGTATCTGGAGAGCAGTACTTC. It codes for CASSQRAGPYVSGEQYF.

Only a few counts were recorded for this clone. The chain uses TRBV4-2 and TRBJ2-3; D call uncertain. The CDR3 runs 16 residues. CDR1 is LGHNA, CDR2 YNFKEQ, per germline. V lost 5 bases and J 1 base, leaving 16 bases between the germline ends. CDR3 coding DNA: TGTGCCAGCAGCTCTCACCTGTCGGAGCGCACAGATACGCAGTATTTT. Protein product: CASSSHLSERTDTQYF.

This clone appeared once. This chain uses TRBV19 with TRBJ2-7; TRBD1 matches 8 bases. Germline assignment: CDR1 LNHDA and CDR2 SQIVND (reference sequence). Losses at the gene ends were 3 bases for V and 3 bases for J; bases not matched to a gene: 13. The CDR3 covers 17 residues. The CDR3 region is CASSIPGRGTGGYEQYF. The CDR3, as DNA: TGTGCCAGTAGTATCCCCGGACGGGGGACAGGAGGCTACGAGCAGTACTTC.

The rearrangement joins TRBV5-5 to TRBJ2-2; tentatively, D is TRBD1 (5 bases). V was clipped by 1 base and J by 7 bases, with 14 bases between them. The V gene's germline CDR1 is SGHKS and CDR2 YYEKEE (reference sequence). The CDR3 is made up of 15 amino acids. The CDR3 nucleotides are TGTGCCAGCAGCTTGCTAGGGGCGAAGATCGGGGAGCTGTTTTTT. Translated, it gives CASSLLGAKIGELFF.

The chain recombines TRBV19 with TRBJ2-7; perhaps TRBD1 as D (5 bases). The CDR3 has 12 residues. Germline V gene lookup returns CDR1 LNHDA and CDR2 SQIVND (reference sequence). V lost 5 bases and J lost 3, with 8 bases in between. CDR3 sequence reads: CASSSQVYEQYF. The CDR3, as DNA: TGTGCCAGTAGTTCACAGGTCTACGAGCAGTACTTC.

This chain connects TRBV15 to TRBJ2-2, with 13 bases matching TRBD2. V shed 4 bases, J shed 4 bases, and the junction held 6 bases outside the gene matches. This CDR3 has 17 amino acids. CDR1 LNHNV and CDR2 YYDKDF come from the germline V gene (reference sequence). CDR3 sequence reads: CATSIETSGGSTGELFF. The DNA for the CDR3 is TGTGCCACCAGCATCGAGACTAGCGGGGGGTCCACCGGGGAGCTGTTTTTT.

The gene calls are TRBV11-2 and TRBJ2-7, with TRBD2 as a possible D gene (6 bases). The CDR3 is made up of 13 amino acids. CDR1 is SGHAT, CDR2 FQNNGV, per germline. Trimming cost V 6 bases and J 9 bases, with 18 bases left between them. CDR3 protein: CASSLTAEGMQYF. CDR3 nucleotides: TGTGCCAGCAGTTTAACCGCGGAGGGGATGCAGTACTTC. Full variable domain (missing parts from reference TRBV11-2 and TRBJ2-7): EAGVAQSPRYKIIEKRQSVAFWCNPISGHATLYWYQQILGQGPKLLIQFQNNGVVDDSQLPKDRFSAERLKGVDSTLKIQPAKLEDSAVYLCASSLTAEGMQYFGPGTRLTVT.

The chain couples TRBV30 to TRBJ1-3; 7 nucleotides align to TRBD1. Looked up from germline, CDR1 is GTSNPN and CDR2 is SVGIG (reference sequence). CDR3 length: 14 amino acids. Trimming at V came to 3 bases and at J to 7 bases, leaving 9 bases not matched to a gene. The CDR3 bases are TGTGCCTGGAGCAGAAAGGCAGGGGGGAACACCATATATTTT. Translating gives CAWSRKAGGNTIYF.